Presented here are 28 T cell receptor beta chains from one specimen sequenced in a study of regulatory T cells in long-lasting Graves disease. Library construction for TCR beta used iRepertoire HTBI primers and Arm-PCR of CDR3 regions. From the multiplex PCR reads, TCRdb called clonotypes with MiXCR, one entry per CDR3 protein. The sample consists of 400,000 to 500,000 distinct CDR3 sequences, 15% of them appearing once. As to time point: newly diagnosed GD, antithyroid drugs for less than 3 months. There was RNA extracted from PBMCs, and the TCR library was made from it. The same data also went into a second study, on T cells in Graves' hyperthyroidism and ophthalmopathy.

This material consisted of peripheral blood mononuclear cells (PBMCs), taken at new diagnosis, from a patient treated with antithyroid drugs. The source is a woman aged 40 to 50 with Graves disease.

V gene TRBV28 combines with J gene TRBJ2-1, with TRBD2 matching 14 bases. This CDR3 has 14 residues. Germline CDR1 reads MDHEN; CDR2 reads SYDVKM. After removal of 4 bases from V and 10 bases from J, the junction contained 3 bases not matched to a gene. CDR3 loop: CASSSRTSGREQFF. As DNA, the CDR3 is TGTGCCAGCAGTTCCCGGACTAGCGGGAGGGAGCAGTTCTTC.

This clonotype was seen at least ten times. The J gene is TRBJ2-7, the V gene TRBV28; TRBD2 might be the D (6 bases). The CDR3 loop spans 14 amino acids. With 2 bases removed from V and 5 bases from J, the gap between germline ends came to 13 bases. CDR1 and CDR2 (germline): MDHEN, SYDVKM. The CDR3 sequence: CASSLGDWFNEQYF. CDR3 DNA sequence: TGTGCCAGCAGTTTAGGGGACTGGTTCAACGAGCAGTACTTC. Looking up the rest from reference TRBV28 and TRBJ2-7 gives the full variable domain: DVKVTQSSRYLVKRTGEKVFLECVQDMDHENMFWYRQDPGLGLRLIYFSYDVKMKEKGDIPEGYSVSREKKERFSLILESASTNQTSMYLCASSLGDWFNEQYFGPGTRLTVT.

This clonotype was seen only a few times. The J gene is TRBJ1-1, the V gene TRBV30, with D possibly matching TRBD1 (6 bases). Germline values: CDR1 GTSNPN, CDR2 SVGIG (reference sequence). This CDR3 contains 13 residues. CDR3 loop: CATGRGWDTEAFF. The CDR3 DNA reads as TGTGCGACGGGCAGGGGATGGGACACTGAAGCTTTCTTT.

This clonotype has a count of ten or more. The junction and the germline gene differ at one end; a read error may be behind it. The chain has TRBV2 and TRBJ2-1; D is unclear. This CDR3 is 14 amino acids long. The germline V gene has CDR1 SNHLY and CDR2 FYNNEI. The CDR3 nucleotides read TGTGCCAGCAGTGAGATTCCCGGAAACAATGGGCAGTTCTTC. Translation: CASSEIPGNNGQFF.

This clonotype appeared many times. The V call is TRBV7-2, the J call TRBJ1-2, with D possibly matching TRBD1 (6 bases). CDR3 length: 14 amino acids. Per the germline V gene, CDR1 is SGHTA and CDR2 is FQGNSA. Trimming shortened V by 5 bases and J by 8 bases, and 18 bases separated the two germline ends. The CDR3: CASSPRRGGRGYTF. In nucleotides, the CDR3 is TGTGCCAGCAGCCCCCGAAGAGGGGGGCGAGGCTACACCTTC.

To note about this clonotype: A much larger clone lies one base from this, so it may be a read error. The genes are TRBV6-2 or TRBV6-3 and TRBJ1-2; a weak D match, TRBD1 (6 bases). The CDR3 contains 14 residues. CDR1 and CDR2 from the germline V gene are MNHEY and SVGEGT. The V end lost 7 bases, the J end lost 6 bases, and 18 bases lay between the germline ends. The CDR3 reads CASKSQGTVHGYTF. The CDR3 DNA follows: TGTGCCAGCAAAAGCCAGGGGACGGTCCATGGCTACACCTTC.

This clonotype came up once. The genes are TRBV5-6 and TRBJ1-5, with D possibly matching TRBD1 (6 bases). Trimming left V 3 bases short and J 6 bases short, with 13 bases between. Per germline, CDR1 SGHDT and CDR2 YYEEEE. The CDR3 is 14 amino acids. The CDR3 DNA follows: TGTGCCAGCAGCTATGGGACATCAGGTCAGCCCCAGCATTTT. Protein: CASSYGTSGQPQHF.

The sample holds a few counts of this clonotype. This chain links TRBV10-3 with TRBJ1-2; possible D gene TRBD1, 6 bases. The V end was cut by 7 bases, the J end by 10 bases, with 19 bases between. The CDR3 runs to 13 residues. Germline V lookup: CDR1 ENHRY, CDR2 SYGVKD. The CDR3 sequence: CAITRTEGIDYTF. For the CDR3, the DNA is TGTGCCATCACCAGGACAGAAGGTATCGACTACACCTTC.

This clonotype has a handful of counts. The chain combines TRBV4-3 with TRBJ2-3; no clear D gene. V lost 3 bases, J lost 0 bases, and 4 bases lay in between. This CDR3 region has 13 residues. Germline V gene lookup returns CDR1 LGHNA and CDR2 YSLEER. The CDR3 coding sequence is TGCGCCAGCAGCCACCTTAGCACAGATACGCAGTATTTT. Residues: CASSHLSTDTQYF.

This clonotype showed up many times. J is TRBJ2-7 and V is TRBV6-1, with D perhaps matching TRBD1 (5 bases). Germline CDR1 and CDR2: MNHNS and SASEGT. This CDR3 spans 13 amino acids. V lost 7 bases and J lost 2, with 12 bases in between. The CDR3 region has the DNA TGTGCCAGCAAGATTCGACAGACCTACGAGCAGTACTTC. It yields the protein CASKIRQTYEQYF.

The chain is built from TRBV20-1 and TRBJ2-1; TRBD2 aligns across 8 bases. The V and J ends lost 6 bases and 6 bases, in that order; junction bases with no gene match: 10. CDR1 is DFQATT, CDR2 SNEGSKA, per germline (reference sequence). The CDR3 sequence is 14 residues long. The CDR3 here is CSATGTSRSNEQFF. DNA of the CDR3: TGCAGTGCAACCGGGACTAGTAGGTCCAATGAGCAGTTCTTC.

The V gene is TRBV4-1, the J gene TRBJ1-2; D is possibly TRBD1 (5 bases). The CDR3 extends over 16 amino acids. Trimming pared 0 bases from V and 5 bases from J, leaving 16 bases between. In germline, CDR1 is MGHRA, CDR2 YSYEKL. CDR3 loop: CASSQDLMVRAYGYTF. In DNA, the CDR3 is TGCGCCAGCAGCCAAGATCTTATGGTCAGGGCGTATGGCTACACCTTC.

This clonotype showed up many times. The chain has TRBV2 and TRBJ2-5; 7 bases are a match to TRBD2. With 7 bases clipped from V and 9 bases from J, the junction kept 20 bases outside the gene matches. The germline V gene has CDR1 SNHLY and CDR2 FYNNEI. This CDR3 region has 16 residues. CDR3 sequence reads: CASIGKETSPLGAQYF. The CDR3 nucleotides read TGTGCCAGCATAGGGAAAGAGACTAGCCCTCTAGGGGCCCAGTACTTC.

At least ten counts were recorded for this clonotype. The junction differs from germline at one of its ends, possibly a read error. This rearrangement joins TRBV12-3 or TRBV12-4 to TRBJ2-1; D is uncertain. The CDR3 is 12 residues long. For the CDR3, the DNA is TGTGCCAGCAGTTTAGCGCTGATACCTCCCAGCTTC. Protein: CASSLALIPPSF.

The chain recombines TRBV12-5 with TRBJ2-7; D perhaps matches TRBD1 (7 bases). The V and J ends lost 6 bases and 1 base respectively, with 19 bases between them. Germline V gene data show CDR1 as LGHNT and CDR2 as FRNRAP. This CDR3 has 16 amino acids. The CDR3 spells CASGRRQGGSSYEQYF. CDR3 DNA sequence: TGTGCTAGTGGCCGCAGACAGGGAGGAAGTTCCTACGAGCAGTACTTC.

This rearrangement joins TRBV20-1 to TRBJ2-7, with TRBD2 as a possible D gene (5 bases). Trimming stripped 5 bases from V and 6 bases from J, with 11 bases between. Germline CDR1 DFQATT, CDR2 SNEGSKA (reference sequence). The CDR3 loop spans 11 amino acids. The DNA of the CDR3 is TGCAGTGCTCAAACTAGTCTCGAGCAGTACTTC. Translation gives CSAQTSLEQYF.

This clonotype has at least ten counts. The chain joins TRBV24-1 to TRBJ2-1; 12 nucleotides line up with TRBD2. The CDR3 runs 18 residues. Germline trimming cut 5 bases from V and 4 bases from J; bases unmatched to any gene: 11. In germline, CDR1 is KGHDR, CDR2 SFDVKD. The CDR3, as DNA: TGTGCCACCAGTGCCCTAGGGCCGGGACTAGCGGGTTACAATGAGCAGTTCTTC. Encoded protein: CATSALGPGLAGYNEQFF.

There are many counts of this clonotype. The genes are TRBV20-1 and TRBJ1-5; perhaps TRBD1 as D (5 bases). The germline V gene encodes CDR1 DFQATT and CDR2 SNEGSKA (reference sequence). The V and J ends lost 1 base and 4 bases respectively, with 14 bases between them. CDR3 length: 15 residues. The CDR3 DNA sequence: TGCAGTGCTAGAGCGAGGGGCCCACTTAATCAGCCCCAGCATTTT. Protein: CSARARGPLNQPQHF.

This clonotype occurred many times. The CDR3 region has the DNA TGTGCCACCAGTGACCCTAGGGTTAATCAGCCCCAGCATTTT. Amino acid sequence: CATSDPRVNQPQHF. V is TRBV24-1 and J is TRBJ1-5; D is ambiguous. This CDR3 comprises 14 residues. Germline V CDR1 and CDR2: KGHDR, SFDVKD. Between the trimmed V and J ends, which lost 4 bases and 4 bases, there was a span of 10 bases.

The chain carries TRBV6-2 or TRBV6-3 and TRBJ1-1; a weak D match, TRBD1 (6 bases). V lost 2 bases, J lost 1 base, and 8 bases lay in between. CDR1 MNHEY and CDR2 SVGEGT come from the germline V gene. The CDR3 has 14 amino acids. The CDR3, as DNA: TGTGCCAGCAGTTACCCGGACAGGAACACTGAAGCTTTCTTT. Encoded protein: CASSYPDRNTEAFF.

The chain has TRBV5-1 and TRBJ2-2, with 7 bases fitting TRBD1. V lost 4 bases to trimming and J lost 2 bases; unmatched junction nucleotides: 14. The CDR3 runs to 18 residues. Germline V gene lookup returns CDR1 SGHRS and CDR2 YFSETQ. CDR3 sequence reads: CASSPGQTLYLNTGELFF. The CDR3 coding sequence is TGCGCCAGCAGCCCGGGACAGACACTTTATTTAAACACCGGGGAGCTGTTTTTT.

This clonotype was detected ten times or more. J is TRBJ1-4 and V is TRBV19; D is ambiguous. This CDR3 contains 15 residues. Trimming cost V 11 bases and J 2 bases, with 18 bases left between them. Germline-derived CDR1 and CDR2 are LNHDA and SQIVND (reference sequence). This chain's CDR3 is CASRTAMTTNEKLFF. The CDR3 DNA follows: TGTGCCTCCCGGACCGCAATGACCACTAATGAAAAACTGTTTTTT.

By share, this clonotype ranks as medium-sized (0.01 to 0.1%). The chain links TRBV11-2 to TRBJ2-5, with 7 nucleotides matching TRBD1. With 6 bases clipped from V and 3 bases from J, the junction kept 4 bases outside the gene matches. The CDR3 totals 13 residues. Germline lookup yields CDR1 SGHAT and CDR2 FQNNGV. The CDR3 here is CASSPGTEETQYF. Here the CDR3 DNA reads TGTGCCAGCAGTCCCGGGACAGAAGAGACCCAGTACTTC.

There are many counts of this clonotype. CDR3 loop: CATSDAPGQGTNTGELFF. CDR3 bases: TGTGCCACCAGTGATGCACCGGGACAGGGCACGAACACCGGGGAGCTGTTTTTT. The J gene is TRBJ2-2, the V gene TRBV24-1; the match to TRBD1 covers 9 bases. The CDR3 runs 18 residues. Germline V gene sequence: CDR1 KGHDR, CDR2 SFDVKD. The V gene end was trimmed by 3 bases and the J gene end by 0 bases; junction bases not matched to a gene: 7.

In its sample, this clonotype was seen many times. The J gene is TRBJ2-5, the V gene TRBV10-3; D uncertain. The CDR3 loop spans 12 amino acids. The germline V and J ends were trimmed by 2 bases and 2 bases, with 3 bases remaining between them. Germline-derived CDR1 and CDR2 are ENHRY and SYGVKD. In nucleotides, the CDR3 is TGTGCCATCAGTGAGCCACAAGAGACCCAGTACTTC. This codes for CAISEPQETQYF.

In its sample, this clonotype was seen many times. The chain uses TRBV5-1 and TRBJ2-2, with 9 bases identical to TRBD1. J gave up 1 base and V 0 bases, and 4 bases lay outside the gene matches. The CDR3 sequence is 17 residues long. Germline CDR1 SGHRS, CDR2 YFSETQ. The CDR3 nucleotides read TGCGCCAGCAGCTTGGCCGGGACAGGGTGGAACACCGGGGAGCTGTTTTTT. This encodes CASSLAGTGWNTGELFF.

This clonotype was seen ten or more times. The rearrangement links TRBV27 to TRBJ1-5; D perhaps matches TRBD1 (5 bases). CDR3 length equals 15 residues. Trimming removed 5 bases from V and 2 bases from J, with 13 bases in between. Germline V gene sequence: CDR1 MNHEY, CDR2 SMNVEV (reference sequence). CDR3 nucleotide sequence: TGTGCCAGCAGTCCCCGGGGGGGAGGCAATCAGCCCCAGCATTTT. Encoded protein: CASSPRGGGNQPQHF.

The gene calls are TRBV20-1 and TRBJ2-3, with 13 bases fitting TRBD2. The CDR3 spans 14 residues. Germline CDR1 DFQATT, CDR2 SNEGSKA (reference sequence). The junction had 5 bases not matched to a gene; V was cut back by 6 bases and J by 5 bases. The CDR3 DNA sequence: TGCAGTGCAGAACTAGCGGGAGGGAAAGATACGCAGTATTTT. Protein sequence: CSAELAGGKDTQYF.